This T cell receptor (beta chain) was captured in a study of T cell repertoires in cytomegalovirus infection. About the research overall: Well-studied HLA-B-restricted CMV epitopes were used in the study alongside recently identified HLA-C-restricted ones.

The V gene lost 2 bases and the J gene lost 2 bases, with 11 bases spanning the gap. The CDR3 totals 15 residues. Germline CDR1 SGHAT, CDR2 FQNNGV. This clonotype appeared a few times. As yet, its antigen is unknown. Study conclusions and caveats: Clonotypes of TCR beta that were HLA-C-restricted and CMV-specific dominated the ex vivo response.

One entry per CDR3 protein, called by TCRdb with MiXCR from the reads. The table shows about 78,000 distinct CDR3 sequences, with approximately 39% occurring only once. The TCR was taken from a human donor in good health (CMV status not recorded). Some clones in this sample may be carry-over from other donors' samples. The specimen was CD8+ T cells from cultured PBMCs, collected from culture after CMV antigen stimulation. V is TRBV11-2 and J is TRBJ2-3, with D hard to call. CDR3 region: CASSLWPPPTDTQYF. In DNA, the CDR3 is TGTGCCAGCAGCTTATGGCCTCCCCCCACAGATACGCAGTATTTT.